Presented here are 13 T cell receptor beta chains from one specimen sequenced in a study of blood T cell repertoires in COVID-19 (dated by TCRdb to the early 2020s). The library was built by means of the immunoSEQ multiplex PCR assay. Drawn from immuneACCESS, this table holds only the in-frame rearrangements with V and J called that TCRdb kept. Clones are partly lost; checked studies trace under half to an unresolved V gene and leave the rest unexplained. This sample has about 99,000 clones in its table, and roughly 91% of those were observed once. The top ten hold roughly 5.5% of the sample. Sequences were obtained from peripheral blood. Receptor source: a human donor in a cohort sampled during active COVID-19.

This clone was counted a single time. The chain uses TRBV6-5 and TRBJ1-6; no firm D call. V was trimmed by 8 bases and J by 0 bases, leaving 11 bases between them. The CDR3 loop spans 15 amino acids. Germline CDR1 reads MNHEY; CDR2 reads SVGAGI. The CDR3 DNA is TGTGCCAGCTCCGATCGGAGCTCCTATAATTCACCCCTCCACTTT. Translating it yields CASSDRSSYNSPLHF.

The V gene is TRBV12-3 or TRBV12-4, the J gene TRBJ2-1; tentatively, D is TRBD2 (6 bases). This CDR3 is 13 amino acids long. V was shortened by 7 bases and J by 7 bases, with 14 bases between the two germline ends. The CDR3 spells CASITLGGNEQFF. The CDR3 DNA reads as TGTGCCAGCATCACACTCGGAGGGAATGAGCAGTTCTTC.

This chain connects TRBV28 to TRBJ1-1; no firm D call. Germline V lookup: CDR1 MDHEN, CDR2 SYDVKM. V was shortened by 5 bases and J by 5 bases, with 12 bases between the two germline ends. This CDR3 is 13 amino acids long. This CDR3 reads CASSTSGGTEAFF. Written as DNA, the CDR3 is TGTGCCAGCAGTACCTCCGGAGGGACTGAAGCTTTCTTT.

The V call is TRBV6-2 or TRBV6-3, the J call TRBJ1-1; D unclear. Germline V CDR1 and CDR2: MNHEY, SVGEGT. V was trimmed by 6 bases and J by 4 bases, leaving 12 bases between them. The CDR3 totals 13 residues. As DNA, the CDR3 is TGTGCCAGCAGCTCCCAGGTTCCCACTGAAGCTTTCTTT. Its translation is CASSSQVPTEAFF.

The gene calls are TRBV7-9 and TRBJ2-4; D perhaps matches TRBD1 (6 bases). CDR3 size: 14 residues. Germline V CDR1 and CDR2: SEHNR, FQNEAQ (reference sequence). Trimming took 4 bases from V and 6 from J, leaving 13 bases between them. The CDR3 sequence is CASSSLQGANIQYF. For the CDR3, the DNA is TGTGCCAGCAGCTCCTTACAGGGTGCAAACATTCAGTACTTC.

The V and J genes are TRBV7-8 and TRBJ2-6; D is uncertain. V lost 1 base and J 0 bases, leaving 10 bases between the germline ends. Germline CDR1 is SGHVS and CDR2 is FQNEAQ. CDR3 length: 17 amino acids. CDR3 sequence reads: CASSLGSPRSGANVLTF. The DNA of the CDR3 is TGTGCCAGCAGCTTAGGTTCCCCCCGCTCTGGGGCCAACGTCCTGACTTTC.

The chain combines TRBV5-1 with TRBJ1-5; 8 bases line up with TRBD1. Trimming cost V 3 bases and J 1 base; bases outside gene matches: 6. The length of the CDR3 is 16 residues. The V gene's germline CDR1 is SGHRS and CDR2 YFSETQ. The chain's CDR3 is CASSSLDRGSNQPQHF. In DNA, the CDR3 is TGCGCCAGCAGCTCACTCGACAGGGGAAGCAATCAGCCCCAGCATTTT.

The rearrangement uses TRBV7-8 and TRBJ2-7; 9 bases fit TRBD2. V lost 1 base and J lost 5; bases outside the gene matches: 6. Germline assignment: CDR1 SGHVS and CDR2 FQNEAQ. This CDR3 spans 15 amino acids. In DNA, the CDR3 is TGTGCCAGCAGCTTAGGAGCGGGAGGCGCCCACGAGCAGTACTTC. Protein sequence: CASSLGAGGAHEQYF.

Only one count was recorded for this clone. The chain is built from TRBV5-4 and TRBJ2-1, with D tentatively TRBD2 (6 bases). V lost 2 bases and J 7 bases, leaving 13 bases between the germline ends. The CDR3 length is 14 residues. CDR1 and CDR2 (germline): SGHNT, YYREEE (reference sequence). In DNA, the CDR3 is TGTGCCAGCAGCTTCGGGTCTGGGGGGAATGAGCAGTTCTTC. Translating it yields CASSFGSGGNEQFF.

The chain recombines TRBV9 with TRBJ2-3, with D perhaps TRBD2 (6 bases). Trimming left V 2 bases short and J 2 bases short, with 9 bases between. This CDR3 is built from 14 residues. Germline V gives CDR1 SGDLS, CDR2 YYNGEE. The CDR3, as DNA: TGTGCCAGCAGCGTCGGGGGTTTCACAGATACGCAGTATTTT. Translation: CASSVGGFTDTQYF.

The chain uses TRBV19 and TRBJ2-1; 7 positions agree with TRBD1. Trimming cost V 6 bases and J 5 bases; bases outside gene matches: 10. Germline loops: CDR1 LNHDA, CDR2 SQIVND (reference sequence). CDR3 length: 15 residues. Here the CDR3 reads CASSPTGTANNEQFF. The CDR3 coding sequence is TGTGCCAGTAGCCCGACCGGGACAGCCAACAATGAGCAGTTCTTC.

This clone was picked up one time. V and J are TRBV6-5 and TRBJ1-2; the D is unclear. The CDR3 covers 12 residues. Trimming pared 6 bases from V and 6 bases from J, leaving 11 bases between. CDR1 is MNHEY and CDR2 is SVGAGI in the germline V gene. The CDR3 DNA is TGTGCCAGCAGCGCCCGGTCTCATGGCTACACCTTC. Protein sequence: CASSARSHGYTF.

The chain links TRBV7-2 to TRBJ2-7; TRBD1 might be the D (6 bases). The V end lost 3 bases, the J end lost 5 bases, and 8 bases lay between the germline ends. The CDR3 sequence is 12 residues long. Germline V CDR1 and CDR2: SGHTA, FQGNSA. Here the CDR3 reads CASSFTGHEQYF. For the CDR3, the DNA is TGTGCCAGCAGCTTCACAGGGCACGAGCAGTACTTC. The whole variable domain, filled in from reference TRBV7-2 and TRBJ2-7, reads GAGVSQSPSNKVTEKGKDVELRCDPISGHTALYWYRQSLGQGLEFLIYFQGNSAPDKSGLPSDRFSAERTGGSVSTLTIQRTQQEDSAVYLCASSFTGHEQYFGPGTRLTVT.